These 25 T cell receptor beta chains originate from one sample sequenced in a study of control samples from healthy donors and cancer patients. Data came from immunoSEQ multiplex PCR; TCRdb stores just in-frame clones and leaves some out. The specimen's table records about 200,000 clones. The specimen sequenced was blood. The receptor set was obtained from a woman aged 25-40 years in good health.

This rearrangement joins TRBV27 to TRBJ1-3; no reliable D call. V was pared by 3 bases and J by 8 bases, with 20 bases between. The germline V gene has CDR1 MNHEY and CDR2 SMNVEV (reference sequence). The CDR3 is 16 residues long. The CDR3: CASSFSPPGWGDTIYF. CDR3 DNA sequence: TGTGCCAGCAGTTTTAGTCCCCCGGGCTGGGGAGACACCATATATTTT.

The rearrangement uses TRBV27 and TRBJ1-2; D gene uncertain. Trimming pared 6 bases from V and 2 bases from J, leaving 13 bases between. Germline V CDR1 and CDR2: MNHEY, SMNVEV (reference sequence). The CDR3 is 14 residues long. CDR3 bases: TGTGCCAGCAGACCACAGAATTTAAACTATGGCTACACCTTC. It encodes CASRPQNLNYGYTF.

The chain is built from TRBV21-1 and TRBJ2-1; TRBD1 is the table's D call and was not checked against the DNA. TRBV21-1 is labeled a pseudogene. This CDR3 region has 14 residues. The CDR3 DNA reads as TGTGCCAGCAGCAATTCGGGACAGCTCAATGAGCAGTTCTTC. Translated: CASSNSGQLNEQFF.

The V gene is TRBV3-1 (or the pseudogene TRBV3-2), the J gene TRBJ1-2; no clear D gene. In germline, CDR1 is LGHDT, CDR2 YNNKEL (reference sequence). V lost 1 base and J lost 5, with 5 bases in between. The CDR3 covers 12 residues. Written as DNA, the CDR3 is TGTGCCAGCAGCCAAGCTCGGTATGGCTACACCTTC. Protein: CASSQARYGYTF.

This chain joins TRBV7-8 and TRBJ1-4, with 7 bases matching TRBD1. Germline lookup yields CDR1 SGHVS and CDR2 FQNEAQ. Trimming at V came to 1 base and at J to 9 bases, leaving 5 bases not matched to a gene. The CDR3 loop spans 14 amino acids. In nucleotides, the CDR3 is TGTGCCAGCAGCTTAGACAGGGGTCTTCAAAAACTGTTTTTT. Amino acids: CASSLDRGLQKLFF.

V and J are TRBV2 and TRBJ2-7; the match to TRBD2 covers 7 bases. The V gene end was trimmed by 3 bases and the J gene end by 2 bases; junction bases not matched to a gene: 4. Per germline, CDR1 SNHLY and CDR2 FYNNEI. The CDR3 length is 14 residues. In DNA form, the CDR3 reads TGTGCCAGCAGTGAGGTGGGGGGGACCTACGAGCAGTACTTC. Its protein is CASSEVGGTYEQYF.

In DNA form, the CDR3 reads TGTGCCAGCAGCCCGCGGGACAGGGGGATGAAAAACATTCAGTACTTC. This sequence encodes CASSPRDRGMKNIQYF. This chain links TRBV4-2 with TRBJ2-4; the match to TRBD1 covers 11 bases. V lost 4 bases, J lost 4 bases, and 6 bases stayed unmatched. The CDR3 contains 16 residues. In germline, CDR1 is LGHNA, CDR2 YNFKEQ.

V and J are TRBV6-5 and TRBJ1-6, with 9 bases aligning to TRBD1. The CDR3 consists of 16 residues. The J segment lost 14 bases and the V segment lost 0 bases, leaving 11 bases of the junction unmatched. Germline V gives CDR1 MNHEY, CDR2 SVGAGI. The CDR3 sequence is CASSYSIGQGNTALHF. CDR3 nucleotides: TGTGCCAGCAGTTACTCGATAGGACAGGGGAACACCGCCCTCCACTTT.

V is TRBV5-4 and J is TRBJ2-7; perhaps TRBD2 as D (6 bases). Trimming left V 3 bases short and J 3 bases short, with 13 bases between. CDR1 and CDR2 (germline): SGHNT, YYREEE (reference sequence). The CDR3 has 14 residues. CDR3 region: CASSSGTGNYEQYF. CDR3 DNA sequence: TGTGCCAGCAGCTCGGGGACTGGAAACTACGAGCAGTACTTC.

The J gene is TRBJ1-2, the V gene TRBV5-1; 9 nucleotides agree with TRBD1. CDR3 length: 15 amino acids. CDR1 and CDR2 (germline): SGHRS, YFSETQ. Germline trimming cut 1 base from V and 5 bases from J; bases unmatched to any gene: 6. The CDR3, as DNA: TGCGCCAGCAGCTTGTCAGAGGACAGGGGTTATGGCTACACCTTC. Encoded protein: CASSLSEDRGYGYTF.

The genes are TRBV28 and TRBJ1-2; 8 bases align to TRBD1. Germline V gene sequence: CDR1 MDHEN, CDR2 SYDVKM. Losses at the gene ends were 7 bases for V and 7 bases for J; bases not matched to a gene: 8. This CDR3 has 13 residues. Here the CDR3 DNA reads TGTGCCAGCATCCCATCTACAGGGGGTGGCTACACCTTC. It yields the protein CASIPSTGGGYTF.

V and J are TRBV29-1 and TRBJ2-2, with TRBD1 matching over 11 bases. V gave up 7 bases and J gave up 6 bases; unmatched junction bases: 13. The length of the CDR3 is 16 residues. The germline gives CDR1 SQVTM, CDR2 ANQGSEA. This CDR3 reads CSAEGLGTGGPGELFF. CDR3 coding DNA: TGCAGCGCCGAGGGTCTGGGGACAGGGGGTCCCGGGGAGCTGTTTTTT.

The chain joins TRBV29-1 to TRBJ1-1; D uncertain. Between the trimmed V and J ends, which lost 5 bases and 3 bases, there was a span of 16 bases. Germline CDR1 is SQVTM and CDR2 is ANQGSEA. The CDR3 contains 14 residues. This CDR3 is CSVYADGQHTEAFF. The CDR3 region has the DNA TGCAGCGTTTATGCGGACGGGCAACACACTGAAGCTTTCTTT.

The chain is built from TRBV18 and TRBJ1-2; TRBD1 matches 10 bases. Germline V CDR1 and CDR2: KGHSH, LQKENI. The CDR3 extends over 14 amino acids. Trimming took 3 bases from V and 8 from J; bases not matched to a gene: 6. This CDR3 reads CASSPDRGPGGYTF. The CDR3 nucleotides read TGTGCCAGCTCACCCGACAGGGGGCCGGGAGGCTACACCTTC. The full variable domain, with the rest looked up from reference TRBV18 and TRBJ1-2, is NAGVMQNPRHLVRRRGQEARLRCSPMKGHSHVYWYRQLPEEGLKFMVYLQKENIIDESGMPKERFSAEFPKEGPSILRIQQVVRGDSAAYFCASSPDRGPGGYTFGSGTRLTVV.

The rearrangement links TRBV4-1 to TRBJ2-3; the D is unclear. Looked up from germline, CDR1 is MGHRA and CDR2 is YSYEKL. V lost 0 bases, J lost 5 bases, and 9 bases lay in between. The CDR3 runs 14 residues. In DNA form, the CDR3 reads TGCGCCAGCAGCCAAGACCCCGTCTTAGATACGCAGTATTTT. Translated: CASSQDPVLDTQYF.

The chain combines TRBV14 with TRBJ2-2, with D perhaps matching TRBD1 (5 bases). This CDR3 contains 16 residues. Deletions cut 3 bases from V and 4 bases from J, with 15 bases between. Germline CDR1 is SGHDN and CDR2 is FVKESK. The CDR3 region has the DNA TGTGCCAGCAGCCACCTCCTCACAGGTCCCACCGGGGAGCTGTTTTTT. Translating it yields CASSHLLTGPTGELFF.

In DNA, the CDR3 is TGTGCCAGCAGTGGGCCGGGGTCCTCTGGGGCCAACGTCCTGACTTTC. This translates into CASSGPGSSGANVLTF. The genes are TRBV6-2 or TRBV6-3 and TRBJ2-6, with a weak D call TRBD2 (5 bases). Trimming cost V 5 bases and J 0 bases, with 11 bases left between them. The CDR3 covers 16 residues. Germline loops: CDR1 MNHEY, CDR2 SVGEGT.

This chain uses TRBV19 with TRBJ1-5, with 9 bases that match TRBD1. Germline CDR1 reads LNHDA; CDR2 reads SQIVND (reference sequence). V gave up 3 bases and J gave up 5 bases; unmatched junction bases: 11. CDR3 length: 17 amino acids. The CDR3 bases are TGTGCCAGTAGTATGAGCGGGGACAGGGTTTGGGATCAGCCCCAGCATTTT. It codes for CASSMSGDRVWDQPQHF.

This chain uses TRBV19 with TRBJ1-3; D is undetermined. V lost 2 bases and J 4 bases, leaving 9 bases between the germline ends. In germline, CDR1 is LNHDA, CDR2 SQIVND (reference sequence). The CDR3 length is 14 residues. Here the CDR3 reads CASSITTNGNTIYF. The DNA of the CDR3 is TGTGCCAGTAGTATAACGACAAACGGAAACACCATATATTTT.

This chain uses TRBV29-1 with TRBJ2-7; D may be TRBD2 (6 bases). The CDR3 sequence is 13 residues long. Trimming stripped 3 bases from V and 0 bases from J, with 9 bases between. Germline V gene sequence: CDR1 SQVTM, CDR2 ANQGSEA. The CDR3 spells CSVEGGNSYEQYF. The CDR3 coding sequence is TGCAGCGTTGAGGGGGGTAACTCCTACGAGCAGTACTTC.

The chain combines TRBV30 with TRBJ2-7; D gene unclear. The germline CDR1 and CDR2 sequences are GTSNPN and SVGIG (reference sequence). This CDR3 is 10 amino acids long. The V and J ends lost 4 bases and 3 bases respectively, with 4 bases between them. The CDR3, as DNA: TGTGCCTGGAAGGGCTACGAGCAGTACTTC. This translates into CAWKGYEQYF.

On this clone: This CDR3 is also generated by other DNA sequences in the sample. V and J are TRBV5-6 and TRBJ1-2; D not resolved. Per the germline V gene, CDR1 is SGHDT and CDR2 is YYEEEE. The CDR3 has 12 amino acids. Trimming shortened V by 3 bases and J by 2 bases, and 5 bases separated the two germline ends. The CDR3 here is CASSSYNYGYTF. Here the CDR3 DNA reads TGTGCCAGCAGCTCCTACAACTATGGCTACACCTTC. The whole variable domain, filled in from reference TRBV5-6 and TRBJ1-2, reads DAGVTQSPTHLIKTRGQQVTLRCSPKSGHDTVSWYQQALGQGPQFIFQYYEEEERQRGNFPDRFSGHQFPNYSSELNVNALLLGDSALYLCASSSYNYGYTFGSGTRLTVV.

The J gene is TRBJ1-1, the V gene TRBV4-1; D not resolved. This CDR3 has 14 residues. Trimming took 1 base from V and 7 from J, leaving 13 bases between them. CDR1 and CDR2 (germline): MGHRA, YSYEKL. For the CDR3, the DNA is TGCGCCAGCAGCCAAGGAATACGAACAGATGAAGCTTTCTTT. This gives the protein CASSQGIRTDEAFF.

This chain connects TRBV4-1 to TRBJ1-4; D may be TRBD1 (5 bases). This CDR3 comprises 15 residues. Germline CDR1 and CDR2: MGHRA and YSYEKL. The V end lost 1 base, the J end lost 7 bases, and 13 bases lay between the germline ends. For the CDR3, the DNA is TGCGCCAGCAGCCAAGTGGTGGGGGTCCGTGAAAAACTGTTTTTT. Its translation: CASSQVVGVREKLFF.

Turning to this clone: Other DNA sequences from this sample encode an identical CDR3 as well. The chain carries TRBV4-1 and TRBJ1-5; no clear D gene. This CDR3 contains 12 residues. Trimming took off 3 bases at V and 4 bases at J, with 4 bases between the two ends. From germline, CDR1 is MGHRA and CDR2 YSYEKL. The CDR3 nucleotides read TGCGCCAGCAGCCAGGGGAATCAGCCCCAGCATTTT. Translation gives CASSQGNQPQHF.